The clone carrying this T cell receptor (beta chain) was counted a single time. Trimming at V came to 3 bases and at J to 4 bases, leaving 5 bases not matched to a gene. This CDR3 comprises 15 residues. Germline CDR1 SGHTA, CDR2 FQGNSA. The record originates from a study of blood T cell repertoires in COVID-19. Study background: Whether acute or convalescent, the COVID-19 samples came from the United States, Italy and Spain. T cells, B-cell-depleted T cells, or PBMCs supplied cDNA or gDNA.

As handled by the study authors: Reference gene primer amplification gave estimated nucleated cell counts. The table came from immunoSEQ multiplex PCR; TCRdb's copy has only in-frame clones and leaves some out. That table furnishes V, J and clone size, whereas the DNA furnished D and trimming. The sample includes a few hundred thousand clones, roughly nine tenths of them seen just once. The V gene is TRBV7-2, the J gene TRBJ2-3; TRBD2 matches at 9 bases. This receptor was obtained from a middle-aged man who had recovered from COVID-19. The material sequenced was peripheral blood. Here the CDR3 DNA reads TGTGCCAGCAGCTTTCTAGCGGGGTCCCCAGATACGCAGTATTTT. Translating gives CASSFLAGSPDTQYF.